These 6 T cell receptor beta chains originate from one sample sequenced in a study of identical twins. TCRdb processed the 5' RACE reads anew with MiXCR; each CDR3 protein has one entry. Among about 920,000 distinct CDR3 sequences listed, around 12% were seen once. This same sample was also part of a study on yellow fever vaccine responses in identical twins.

The source material was PBMCs. These receptor sequences come from a woman aged 18-29 years in good health.

The chain joins TRBV28 to TRBJ1-1; D is perhaps TRBD1 (6 bases). The CDR3 runs to 17 residues. Germline CDR1 and CDR2: MDHEN and SYDVKM. V lost 5 bases, J lost 1 base, and 20 bases lay in between. CDR3: CASSPAAGGRRNTEAFF. CDR3 DNA: TGTGCCAGCAGTCCCGCGGCGGGGGGGCGCAGGAACACTGAAGCTTTCTTT.

This clonotype was seen at least ten times. CDR3 nucleotide sequence: TGTGCCAGCAGCCAAGATTGGGCCACCGGGGAGCTGTTTTTT. Residues: CASSQDWATGELFF. The chain has TRBV14 and TRBJ2-2; D ambiguous. Trimming took 0 bases from V and 4 from J, leaving 6 bases between them. The CDR3 is 14 residues long. Germline V lookup: CDR1 SGHDN, CDR2 FVKESK.

This clonotype occurred a few times. The chain combines TRBV7-9 with TRBJ2-7; perhaps D is TRBD1 or TRBD2 (5 bases each). Trimming removed 6 bases from V and 3 bases from J, with 18 bases in between. Germline V gene lookup returns CDR1 SEHNR and CDR2 FQNEAQ (reference sequence). This CDR3 contains 15 residues. The CDR3 nucleotides are TGTGCCAGCAGTTCTCCCCGGGACGTCTACTACGAGCAGTACTTC. This sequence encodes CASSSPRDVYYEQYF.

At least ten counts were recorded for this clonotype. The gene calls are TRBV5-1 and TRBJ2-1; 9 nucleotides align to TRBD2. This CDR3 is 15 amino acids long. From germline, CDR1 is SGHRS and CDR2 YFSETQ. Trimming removed 0 bases from V and 5 bases from J; junction bases left unmatched: 3. The CDR3 here is CASSLGLAGNNEQFF. DNA for the CDR3: TGCGCCAGCAGCTTGGGGCTAGCGGGAAACAATGAGCAGTTCTTC.

V is TRBV7-2 and J is TRBJ2-3, with no clear D. Germline V gives CDR1 SGHTA, CDR2 FQGNSA. V shed 0 bases and J shed 5 bases, with 6 bases lying between them. The CDR3 covers 13 residues. This CDR3 reads CASSLAIEDTQYF. The CDR3, as DNA: TGTGCCAGCAGCTTAGCAATAGAAGATACGCAGTATTTT.

Concerning this clonotype: One end of the junction is discordant with germline, which a read error may explain. The J gene is TRBJ2-3, the V gene TRBV20-1, with 7 bases identical to TRBD1. This CDR3 comprises 15 residues. CDR1 DFQATT and CDR2 SNEGSKA come from the germline V gene (reference sequence). CDR3 loop: CCARLGQISTDTQYF. DNA for the CDR3: TGCTGTGCTAGGCTGGGACAGATTTCCACAGATACGCAGTATTTT.